This section outlines one T cell receptor (beta chain) sequence together with its context. Between the trimmed V and J ends, which lost 3 bases and 6 bases, there was a span of 6 bases. Germline lookup yields CDR1 SGDLS and CDR2 YYNGEE. The CDR3 is 11 residues long. This entry belongs to a study of cytomegalovirus exposure and HLA in healthy donors. The primer mix had 60 Vbeta and 13 Jbeta primers. The protocol was immunoSEQ multiplex PCR, while the TCRdb copy is restricted to in-frame clones and leaves out a portion. This table has roughly 100,000 clones, under 65% appearing once. This sequence originates from a man aged 55 to 70 in good health and CMV-seronegative. The gene calls are TRBV9 and TRBJ1-2, with D unresolved. Sequencing was carried out using PBMCs. The DNA for the CDR3 is TGTGCCAGCAGCGGTAGCGATGGCTACACCTTC. It translates to CASSGSDGYTF. Variable domain in full (rest from reference TRBV9 and TRBJ1-2): DSGVTQTPKHLITATGQRVTLRCSPRSGDLSVYWYQQSLDQGLQFLIQYYNGEERAKGNILERFSAQQFPDLHSELNLSSLELGDSALYFCASSGSDGYTFGSGTRLTVV.